This paragraph reports one T cell receptor (beta chain). CDR1 and CDR2 from the germline V gene are ENHRY and SYGVKD. The V end was cut by 5 bases, the J end by 6 bases, with 13 bases between. CDR3 length: 13 residues. Original data processing: From reference gene primer amplification, estimates of nucleated cell counts were derived. Sequenced by immunoSEQ multiplex PCR; TCRdb stores in-frame clones only, minus some. V, J and clone size derive from that table, while D and trimming were established from the DNA sequence. The sample lists approximately 260,000 clones; approximately 81% were seen once. This entry is derived from a study of blood T cell repertoires in COVID-19. Study-wide background: Sites in the United States, Italy and Spain provided acute and convalescent COVID-19 samples. T cells, B-cell-depleted T cells, or PBMCs supplied cDNA or gDNA.

Material for sequencing was PBMCs or T cells enriched from blood (not recorded which). The sequence was collected from a woman aged 50 to 65 who had been exposed to COVID-19. The chain uses TRBV10-3 and TRBJ1-2; D perhaps matches TRBD1 (6 bases). CDR3 region: CAISRNQGHGYTF. Here the CDR3 DNA reads TGTGCCATCAGTAGGAATCAGGGGCATGGCTACACCTTC.